This T cell receptor (beta chain) stems from a study of regulatory T cells in long-lasting Graves disease. Library construction for TCR beta used iRepertoire HTBI primers and Arm-PCR of CDR3 regions. MiXCR, applied by TCRdb to the multiplex PCR reads, yields one record per CDR3 protein. The sample has 350,000 to 550,000 distinct CDR3 sequences; 15% to 20% are singletons. This clonotype was recorded a few times. V trimming: 2 bases; J trimming: 8 bases; junction bases outside the gene matches: 9. Germline values: CDR1 DFQATT, CDR2 SNEGSKA (reference sequence). This CDR3 has 15 amino acids. Specified time point: newly diagnosed GD, antithyroid drugs for less than 3 months. Generation of the TCR library employed RNA extracted from PBMCs. The sample was also reused in another study, on T cells in Graves' hyperthyroidism and ophthalmopathy.

Material: peripheral blood mononuclear cells (PBMCs), obtained at new diagnosis, from a patient treated with antithyroid drugs. The V and J genes are TRBV20-1 and TRBJ1-5, with TRBD1 matching over 10 bases. The TCR sequence derives from a woman between 18 and 29 years old with Graves disease. CDR3 DNA: TGCAGTGCTAGAAGGGGGGGGACAGGGGAGAAGCCCCAGCATTTT. Amino acid sequence: CSARRGGTGEKPQHF.